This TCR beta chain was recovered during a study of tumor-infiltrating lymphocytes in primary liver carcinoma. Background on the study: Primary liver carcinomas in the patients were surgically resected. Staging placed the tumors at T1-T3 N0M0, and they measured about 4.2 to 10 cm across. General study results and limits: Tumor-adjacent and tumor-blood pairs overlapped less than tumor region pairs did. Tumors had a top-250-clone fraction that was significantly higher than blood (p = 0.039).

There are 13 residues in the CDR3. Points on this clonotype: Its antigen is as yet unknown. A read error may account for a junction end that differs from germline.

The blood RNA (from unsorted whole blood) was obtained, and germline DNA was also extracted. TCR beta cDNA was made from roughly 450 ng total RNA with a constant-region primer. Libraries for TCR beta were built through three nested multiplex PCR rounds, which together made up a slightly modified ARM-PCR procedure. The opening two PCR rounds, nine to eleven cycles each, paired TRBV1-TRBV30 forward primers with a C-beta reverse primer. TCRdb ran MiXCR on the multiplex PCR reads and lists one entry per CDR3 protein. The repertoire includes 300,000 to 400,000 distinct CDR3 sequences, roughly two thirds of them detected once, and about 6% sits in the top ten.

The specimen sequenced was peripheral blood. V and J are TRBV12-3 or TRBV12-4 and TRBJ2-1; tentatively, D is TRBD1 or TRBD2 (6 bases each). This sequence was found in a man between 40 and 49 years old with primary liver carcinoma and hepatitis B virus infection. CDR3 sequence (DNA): TGTGCCAGCAGTGTCCCCGGGACTCCAGGACAGCTCTTC. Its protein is CASSVPGTPGQLF.